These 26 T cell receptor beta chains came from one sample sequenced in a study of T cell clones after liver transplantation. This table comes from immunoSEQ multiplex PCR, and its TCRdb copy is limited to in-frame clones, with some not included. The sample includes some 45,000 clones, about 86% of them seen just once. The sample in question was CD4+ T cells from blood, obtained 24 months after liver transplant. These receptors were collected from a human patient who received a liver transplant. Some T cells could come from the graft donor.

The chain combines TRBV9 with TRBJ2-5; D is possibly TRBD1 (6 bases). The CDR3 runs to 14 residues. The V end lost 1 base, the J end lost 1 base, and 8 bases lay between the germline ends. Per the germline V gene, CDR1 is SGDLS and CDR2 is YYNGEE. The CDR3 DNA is TGTGCCAGCAGCGTAATAGGGGGCCAAGAGACCCAGTACTTC. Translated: CASSVIGGQETQYF.

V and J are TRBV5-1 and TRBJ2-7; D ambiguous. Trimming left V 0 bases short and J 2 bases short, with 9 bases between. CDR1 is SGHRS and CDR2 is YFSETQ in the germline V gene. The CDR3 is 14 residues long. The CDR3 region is CASSLVVGPYEQYF. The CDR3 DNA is TGCGCCAGCAGCTTGGTCGTCGGACCCTACGAGCAGTACTTC.

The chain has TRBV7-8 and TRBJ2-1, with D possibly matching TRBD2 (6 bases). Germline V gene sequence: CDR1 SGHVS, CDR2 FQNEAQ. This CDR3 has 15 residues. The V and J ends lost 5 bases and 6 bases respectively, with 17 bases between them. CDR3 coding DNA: TGTGCCAGCAGCCCGGCCCGGACTAACATCAATGAGCAGTTCTTC. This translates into CASSPARTNINEQFF.

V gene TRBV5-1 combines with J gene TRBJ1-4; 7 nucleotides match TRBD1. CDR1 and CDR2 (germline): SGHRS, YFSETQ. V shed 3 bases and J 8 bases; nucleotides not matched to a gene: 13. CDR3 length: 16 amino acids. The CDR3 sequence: CASSSNGGTAFEKLFF. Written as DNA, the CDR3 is TGCGCCAGCAGCTCGAATGGAGGGACAGCTTTCGAAAAACTGTTTTTT.

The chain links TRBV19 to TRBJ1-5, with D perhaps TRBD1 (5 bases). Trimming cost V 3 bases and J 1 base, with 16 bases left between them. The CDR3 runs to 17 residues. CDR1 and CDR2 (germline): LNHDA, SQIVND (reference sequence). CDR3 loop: CASSMRGTQRSNQPQHF. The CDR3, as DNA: TGTGCCAGTAGTATGCGAGGGACTCAGAGGAGCAATCAGCCCCAGCATTTT.

The chain's CDR3 is CASSLKDETQYF. CDR3 nucleotides: TGTGCCAGCAGCTTGAAAGACGAGACCCAGTACTTC. The chain recombines TRBV5-4 with TRBJ2-5; D uncertain. Trimming took 1 base from V and 5 from J, leaving 6 bases between them. CDR3 length: 12 residues. In germline, CDR1 is SGHNT, CDR2 YYREEE (reference sequence).

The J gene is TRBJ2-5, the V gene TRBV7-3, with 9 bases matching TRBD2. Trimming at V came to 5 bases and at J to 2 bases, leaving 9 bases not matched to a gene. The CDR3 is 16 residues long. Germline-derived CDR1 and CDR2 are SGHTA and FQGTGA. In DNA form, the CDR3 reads TGTGCCAGCAGCCCTGCAGGGGCGGGGGGGCAAGAGACCCAGTACTTC. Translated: CASSPAGAGGQETQYF.

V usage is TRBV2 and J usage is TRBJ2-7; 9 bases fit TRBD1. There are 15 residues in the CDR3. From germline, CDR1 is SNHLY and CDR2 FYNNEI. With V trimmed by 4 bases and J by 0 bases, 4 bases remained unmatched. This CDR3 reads CASSARDRVSYEQYF. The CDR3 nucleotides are TGTGCCAGCAGTGCCCGGGACAGGGTCTCCTACGAGCAGTACTTC.

The CDR3 region is CASSWGTGGNQPQHF. In DNA, the CDR3 is TGCGCCAGCAGCTGGGGGACAGGGGGGAATCAGCCCCAGCATTTT. The chain combines TRBV5-1 with TRBJ1-5; TRBD1 matches at 11 bases. In germline, CDR1 is SGHRS, CDR2 YFSETQ. V gave up 3 bases and J gave up 4 bases; unmatched junction bases: 3. The CDR3 has 15 amino acids.

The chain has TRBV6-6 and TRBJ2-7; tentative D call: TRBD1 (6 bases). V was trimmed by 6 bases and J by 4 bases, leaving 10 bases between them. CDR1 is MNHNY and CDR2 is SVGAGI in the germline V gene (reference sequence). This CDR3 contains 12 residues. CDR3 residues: CASSFDRYEQYF. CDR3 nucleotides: TGTGCCAGCAGCTTCGACAGGTACGAGCAGTACTTC.

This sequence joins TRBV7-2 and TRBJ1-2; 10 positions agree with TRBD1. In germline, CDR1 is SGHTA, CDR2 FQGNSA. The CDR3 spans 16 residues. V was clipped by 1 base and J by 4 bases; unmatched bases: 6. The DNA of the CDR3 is TGTGCCAGCAGCTTAGGACAGGGGGCCGGTGGCTATGGCTACACCTTC. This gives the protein CASSLGQGAGGYGYTF. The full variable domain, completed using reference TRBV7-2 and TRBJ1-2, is GAGVSQSPSNKVTEKGKDVELRCDPISGHTALYWYRQSLGQGLEFLIYFQGNSAPDKSGLPSDRFSAERTGGSVSTLTIQRTQQEDSAVYLCASSLGQGAGGYGYTFGSGTRLTVV.

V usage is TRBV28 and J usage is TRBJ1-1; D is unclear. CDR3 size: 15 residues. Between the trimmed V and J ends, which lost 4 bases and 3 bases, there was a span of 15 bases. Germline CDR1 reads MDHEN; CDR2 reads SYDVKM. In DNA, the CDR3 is TGTGCCAGCAGTTCCCGGGTCCACAGATACACTGAAGCTTTCTTT. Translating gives CASSSRVHRYTEAFF.

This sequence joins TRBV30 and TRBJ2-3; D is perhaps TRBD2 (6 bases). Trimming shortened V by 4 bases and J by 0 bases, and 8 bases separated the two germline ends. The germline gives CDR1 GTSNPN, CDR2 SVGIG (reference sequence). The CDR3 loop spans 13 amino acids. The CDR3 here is CAWKGLSTDTQYF. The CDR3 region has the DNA TGTGCCTGGAAGGGACTGAGCACAGATACGCAGTATTTT.

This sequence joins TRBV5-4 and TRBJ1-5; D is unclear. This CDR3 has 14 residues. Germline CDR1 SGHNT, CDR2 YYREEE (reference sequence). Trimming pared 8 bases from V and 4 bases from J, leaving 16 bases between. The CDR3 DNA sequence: TGTGCCAGTGACGGTCGAGGGAGTAATCAGCCCCAGCATTTT. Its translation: CASDGRGSNQPQHF.

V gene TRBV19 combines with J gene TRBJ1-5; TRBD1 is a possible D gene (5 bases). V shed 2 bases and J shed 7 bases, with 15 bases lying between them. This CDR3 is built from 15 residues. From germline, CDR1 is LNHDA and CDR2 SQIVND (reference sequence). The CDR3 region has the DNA TGTGCCAGTAGTATACAGGGAGGGGCGATCCAGCCCCAGCATTTT. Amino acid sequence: CASSIQGGAIQPQHF.

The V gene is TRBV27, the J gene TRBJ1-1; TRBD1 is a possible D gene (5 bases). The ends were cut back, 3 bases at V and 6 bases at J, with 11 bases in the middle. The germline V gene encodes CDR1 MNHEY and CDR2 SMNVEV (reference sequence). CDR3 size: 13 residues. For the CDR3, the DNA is TGTGCCAGCAGTTTGTCAGGGCGGTCTGAAGCTTTCTTT. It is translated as CASSLSGRSEAFF.

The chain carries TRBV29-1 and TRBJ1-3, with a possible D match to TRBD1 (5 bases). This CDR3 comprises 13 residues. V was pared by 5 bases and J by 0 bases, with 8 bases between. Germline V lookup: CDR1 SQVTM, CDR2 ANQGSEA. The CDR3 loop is CSVWGSSGNTIYF. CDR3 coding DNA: TGCAGCGTTTGGGGGTCCTCTGGAAACACCATATATTTT.

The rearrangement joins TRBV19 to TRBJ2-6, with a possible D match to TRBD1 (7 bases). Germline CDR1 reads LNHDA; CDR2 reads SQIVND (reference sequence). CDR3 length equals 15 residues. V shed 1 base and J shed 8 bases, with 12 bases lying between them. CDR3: CASSIGRGQPNVLTF. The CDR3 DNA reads TGTGCCAGTAGTATAGGGCGGGGACAGCCCAACGTCCTGACTTTC.

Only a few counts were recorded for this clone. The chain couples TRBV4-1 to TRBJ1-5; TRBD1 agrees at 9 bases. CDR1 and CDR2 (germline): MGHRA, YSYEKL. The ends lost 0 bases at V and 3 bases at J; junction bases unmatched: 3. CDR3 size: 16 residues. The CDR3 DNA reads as TGCGCCAGCAGCCAAGAAGGGACAGGGATCAATCAGCCCCAGCATTTT. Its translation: CASSQEGTGINQPQHF.

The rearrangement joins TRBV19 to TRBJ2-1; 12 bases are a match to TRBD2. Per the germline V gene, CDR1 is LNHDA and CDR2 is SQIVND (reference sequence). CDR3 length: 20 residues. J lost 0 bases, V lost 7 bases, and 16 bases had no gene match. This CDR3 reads CASTSYPGLAGTSSYNEQFF. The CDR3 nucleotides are TGTGCCAGTACCTCTTATCCGGGACTAGCGGGTACCAGCTCCTACAATGAGCAGTTCTTC. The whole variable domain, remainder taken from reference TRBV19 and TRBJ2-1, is DGGITQSPKYLFRKEGQNVTLSCEQNLNHDAMYWYRQDPGQGLRLIYYSQIVNDFQKGDIAEGYSVSREKKESFPLTVTSAQKNPTAFYLCASTSYPGLAGTSSYNEQFFGPGTRLTVL.

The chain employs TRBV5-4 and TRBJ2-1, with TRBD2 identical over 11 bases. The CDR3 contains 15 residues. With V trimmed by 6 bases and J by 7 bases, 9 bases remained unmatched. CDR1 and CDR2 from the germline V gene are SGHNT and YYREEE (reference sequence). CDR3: CASNARLAGKNEQFF. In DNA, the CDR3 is TGTGCCAGCAACGCACGACTAGCGGGGAAAAATGAGCAGTTCTTC. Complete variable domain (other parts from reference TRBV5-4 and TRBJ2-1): ETGVTQSPTHLIKTRGQQVTLRCSSQSGHNTVSWYQQALGQGPQFIFQYYREEENGRGNFPPRFSGLQFPNYSSELNVNALELDDSALYLCASNARLAGKNEQFFGPGTRLTVL.

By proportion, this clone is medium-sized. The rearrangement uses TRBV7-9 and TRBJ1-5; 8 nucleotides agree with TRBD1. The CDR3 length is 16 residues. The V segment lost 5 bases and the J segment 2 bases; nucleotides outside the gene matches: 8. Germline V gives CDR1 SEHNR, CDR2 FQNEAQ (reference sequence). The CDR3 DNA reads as TGTGCCAGCAGCCCGGGACAGGCGGGGGGCAATCAGCCCCAGCATTTT. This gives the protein CASSPGQAGGNQPQHF.

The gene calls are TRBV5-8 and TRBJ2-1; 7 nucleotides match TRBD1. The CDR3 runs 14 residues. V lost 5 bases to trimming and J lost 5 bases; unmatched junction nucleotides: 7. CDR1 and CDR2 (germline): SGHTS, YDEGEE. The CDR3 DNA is TGTGCCAGCAGTCCGGGACAGCCACACAATGAGCAGTTCTTC. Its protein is CASSPGQPHNEQFF. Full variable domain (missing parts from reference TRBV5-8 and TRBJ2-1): EAGVTQSPTHLIKTRGQQATLRCSPISGHTSVYWYQQALGLGLQFLLWYDEGEERNRGNFPPRFSGRQFPNYSSELNVNALELEDSALYLCASSPGQPHNEQFFGPGTRLTVL.

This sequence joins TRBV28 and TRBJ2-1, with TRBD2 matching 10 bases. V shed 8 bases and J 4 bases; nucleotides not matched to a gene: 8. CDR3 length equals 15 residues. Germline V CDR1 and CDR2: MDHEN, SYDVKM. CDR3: CASFASGSGYNEQFF. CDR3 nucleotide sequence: TGTGCCAGCTTTGCTAGCGGGAGTGGGTACAATGAGCAGTTCTTC.

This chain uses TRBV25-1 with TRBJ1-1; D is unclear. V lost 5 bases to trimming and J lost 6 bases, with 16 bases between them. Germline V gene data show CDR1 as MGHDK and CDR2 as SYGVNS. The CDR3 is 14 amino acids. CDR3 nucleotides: TGTGCCAGCAGTAAGACCCAAGCACCTTCTGAAGCTTTCTTT. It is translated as CASSKTQAPSEAFF.

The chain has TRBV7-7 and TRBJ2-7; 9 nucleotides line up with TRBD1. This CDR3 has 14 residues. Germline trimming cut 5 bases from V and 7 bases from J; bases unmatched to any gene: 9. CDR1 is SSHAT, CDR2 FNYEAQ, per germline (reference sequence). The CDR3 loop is CASSPDRGKTEQYF. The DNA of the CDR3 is TGTGCCAGCAGCCCGGACAGGGGAAAAACAGAGCAGTACTTC.